A selection of T cell receptor beta chains follows, all from one sample in a study of Ad26.COV2.S vaccination and SARS-CoV-2 variants. Produced via immunoSEQ multiplex PCR; TCRdb's table is partial and in-frame only. The sample yields fewer than 600,000 clones, 80% to 90% seen once. The specimen was peripheral blood, collected in a trial of Ad26.COV2.S vaccine versus placebo. The receptors originated from a person between 18 and 60 years old who received the Ad26.COV2.S COVID-19 vaccine or a placebo. Both conserved end residues are part of each CDR3. The D gene is left open where the match is weak. Rows may omit the clone size; those that give it use once, few, many or a size class.

D: .; size: .; J: TRBJ2-7; V: TRBV6-5; DNA: TGTGCCAGCAGTCCTAATAGTGGACCCTCCTACGAGCAGTACTTC; CDR3: CASSPNSGPSYEQYF
D: TRBD1; size: .; J: TRBJ1-2; V: TRBV5-1; DNA: TGCGCCAGCAGCTCACGGACAGGTTACTATGGCTACACCTTC; CDR3: CASSSRTGYYGYTF
D: .; size: .; J: TRBJ2-6; V: TRBV7-9; DNA: TGTGCCAGCAGCCCCTCTGGGGCCAACGTCCTGACTTTC; CDR3: CASSPSGANVLTF
D: .; size: few; J: TRBJ1-1; V: TRBV11-2; DNA: TGTGCCAGCAGCTTATGGGCTAAGGGCACTGAAGCTTTCTTT; CDR3: CASSLWAKGTEAFF
D: TRBD1; size: .; J: TRBJ1-2; V: TRBV4-3; DNA: TGCGCCAGCAGCCAAGGACAGGGTGGCTATGGCTACACCTTC; CDR3: CASSQGQGGYGYTF
D: .; size: .; J: TRBJ1-5; V: TRBV10-3; DNA: TGTGCCATCAGTGAGGAGGGTTGGAATCAGCCCCAGCATTTT; CDR3: CAISEEGWNQPQHF
D: TRBD1; size: once; J: TRBJ2-6; V: TRBV6-6; DNA: TGTGCCAGCAGTCCCCGACAGGGGGCTGCCTCTGGGGCCAACGTCCTGACTTTC; CDR3: CASSPRQGAASGANVLTF
D: TRBD1; size: .; J: TRBJ1-6; V: TRBV9; DNA: TGTGCCAGCAGCGTAGCGTTGGGGACAGGGAATTCACCCCTCCACTTT; CDR3: CASSVALGTGNSPLHF
D: TRBD1; size: .; J: TRBJ1-5; V: TRBV6-5; DNA: TGTGCCAGCGGGGGACAGGTCGCCCAGCCCCAGCATTTT; CDR3: CASGGQVAQPQHF
D: .; size: .; J: TRBJ1-2; V: TRBV4-3; DNA: TGCGCCAGCAGCCCACTCACTCGGACGGCCTATGGCTACACCTTC; CDR3: CASSPLTRTAYGYTF
D: .; size: .; J: TRBJ2-7; V: TRBV9; DNA: TGTGCCAGCACGCGGACGGATAACGAGCAGTACTTC; CDR3: CASTRTDNEQYF
D: TRBD2; size: .; J: TRBJ2-1; V: TRBV9; DNA: TGTGCCAGCAGCTTAATAGCGGGCCTCTACAATGAGCAGTTCTTC; CDR3: CASSLIAGLYNEQFF
D: .; size: .; J: TRBJ2-7; V: TRBV4-1; DNA: TGCGCCAGCAGCCAAGCCGCTGAGAAGGGCTACGAGCAGTACTTC; CDR3: CASSQAAEKGYEQYF
D: .; size: .; J: TRBJ2-7; V: TRBV7-9; DNA: TGTGCCAGCAGCTTAGGACTAGACGAGCAGTACTTC; CDR3: CASSLGLDEQYF
D: TRBD1; size: .; J: TRBJ1-4; V: TRBV7-2; DNA: TGTGCCAGCAAACAGAGGACAGGACTTGCAACTAATGAAAAACTGTTTTTT; CDR3: CASKQRTGLATNEKLFF
D: .; size: .; J: TRBJ1-1; V: TRBV29-1; DNA: TGCAGCGTTGTGGGTCAGATAAACACTGAAGCTTTCTTT; CDR3: CSVVGQINTEAFF
D: .; size: .; J: TRBJ1-4; V: TRBV5-1; DNA: TGCGCCAGCAGCTTGGCCGGGCCCCATTTCGAAAAACTGTTTTTT; CDR3: CASSLAGPHFEKLFF
D: TRBD1; size: .; J: TRBJ2-7; V: TRBV6-2/TRBV6-3; DNA: TGTGCCAGCAGTGCAGCGGCAGGGGGCCACGAGCAGTACTTC; CDR3: CASSAAAGGHEQYF
D: .; size: .; J: TRBJ1-6; V: TRBV9; DNA: TGTGCCAGCAGCGTCGGTGGAGGGGCTAGTTCACCCCTCCACTTT; CDR3: CASSVGGGASSPLHF
D: .; size: .; J: TRBJ2-7; V: TRBV11-2; DNA: TGTGCCAGCAGCTTAGCCCAAGGCGGGATCGAGCAGTACTTC; CDR3: CASSLAQGGIEQYF
D: .; size: .; J: TRBJ2-5; V: TRBV7-8; DNA: TGTGCCAGCAGCGTGGGGGGAAACGGTCAGACCCAGTACTTC; CDR3: CASSVGGNGQTQYF
D: .; size: .; J: TRBJ1-2; V: TRBV27; DNA: TGTGCCAGCAGGGGCGGCTATGGCTACACCTTC; CDR3: CASRGGYGYTF
D: TRBD2; size: once; J: TRBJ2-3; V: TRBV5-1; DNA: TGCGCCAGCAGCTTGGGACGGGAGGCCCTCACAGATACGCAGTATTTT; CDR3: CASSLGREALTDTQYF
D: .; size: .; J: TRBJ2-7; V: TRBV28; DNA: TGTGCCAGCAGTCTAACCTACGAGCAGTACTTC; CDR3: CASSLTYEQYF
D: .; size: .; J: TRBJ2-1; V: TRBV12-5; DNA: TGTGCTAGTGGTTTGGTGGGTCGATACAATGAGCAGTTCTTC; CDR3: CASGLVGRYNEQFF
D: .; size: .; J: TRBJ1-1; V: TRBV10-2; DNA: TGCGCCAGCAGTGAGTTTTTAGGGCAGGTGAACACTGAAGCTTTCTTT; CDR3: CASSEFLGQVNTEAFF
D: TRBD1; size: .; J: TRBJ2-7; V: TRBV6-5; DNA: TGTGCCAGCGGGACAGGGGCCCGCGAGCAGTACTTC; CDR3: CASGTGAREQYF
D: .; size: .; J: TRBJ1-5; V: TRBV19; DNA: TGTGCCAGTAGTATTCCGGGGGGAGGGGGCAATCAGCCCCAGCATTTT; CDR3: CASSIPGGGGNQPQHF